These 8 T cell receptor beta chains originate from one sample sequenced in a study of T cell repertoires in cytomegalovirus infection. Antigen specificity for these receptors is unknown. TCRdb passed the reads through MiXCR, listing each CDR3 protein once. The sample lists about 71,000 distinct CDR3 sequences; 20% to 25% were seen once. The sequenced sample was CD8+ T cells from cultured PBMCs, obtained from culture after CMV antigen stimulation. The receptors were sampled from a human donor in good health (CMV status not recorded). Some clones in this sample may be carry-over from other donors' samples.

This clonotype came up a few times. This chain uses TRBV7-9 with TRBJ2-2, with 8 bases that match TRBD1. Germline lookup yields CDR1 SEHNR and CDR2 FQNEAQ (reference sequence). The J segment lost 4 bases and the V segment lost 4 bases, leaving 8 bases of the junction unmatched. This CDR3 has 16 residues. CDR3 DNA: TGTGCCAGCAGCTCACGACAGGGGATTACCACCGGGGAGCTGTTTTTT. It encodes CASSSRQGITTGELFF.

The table lists this clonotype with a few counts. CDR3 nucleotides: TGTGCCAGCAGTCCCGGGACAGGGACCCACAACTATGGCTACACCTTC. Protein sequence: CASSPGTGTHNYGYTF. The J gene is TRBJ1-2, the V gene TRBV12-3 or TRBV12-4; 9 nucleotides line up with TRBD1. V gave up 5 bases and J gave up 2 bases; unmatched junction bases: 9. CDR3 length: 16 amino acids.

This clonotype was observed a handful of times. The V and J genes are TRBV30 and TRBJ1-2, with TRBD1 identical over 9 bases. The CDR3 has 15 amino acids. V was clipped by 4 bases and J by 2 bases; unmatched bases: 8. In germline, CDR1 is GTSNPN, CDR2 SVGIG (reference sequence). The CDR3 region is CAWIDRGILNYGYTF. The CDR3 nucleotides read TGTGCCTGGATTGACAGGGGGATACTCAACTATGGCTACACCTTC.

A few counts support this clonotype. The genes are TRBV4-3 and TRBJ2-1, with 7 bases matching TRBD2. From germline, CDR1 is LGHNA and CDR2 YSLEER. CDR3 length equals 14 residues. V was pared by 1 base and J by 7 bases, with 4 bases of the junction left unmatched. CDR3 sequence: CASSQGAGVNEQFF. DNA of the CDR3: TGCGCCAGCAGCCAAGGGGCGGGAGTGAATGAGCAGTTCTTC.

In this sample, this clonotype turned up a few times. The rearrangement links TRBV12-3 or TRBV12-4 to TRBJ1-1; D possibly corresponds to TRBD1 (6 bases). Trimming cost V 0 bases and J 4 bases, with 12 bases left between them. CDR3 length: 15 amino acids. DNA for the CDR3: TGTGCCAGCAGTTTAGCGGGAGGGGGAAGCACTGAAGCTTTCTTT. Amino acid sequence: CASSLAGGGSTEAFF.

The chain has TRBV7-2 and TRBJ2-1, with 10 bases fitting TRBD2. Germline V gene lookup returns CDR1 SGHTA and CDR2 FQGNSA. The junction had 4 bases not matched to a gene; V was cut back by 5 bases and J by 0 bases. The length of the CDR3 is 16 residues. This CDR3 is CASSQSGGASYNEQFF. The CDR3 nucleotides read TGTGCCAGCAGCCAGAGCGGGGGGGCCTCCTACAATGAGCAGTTCTTC.

This clonotype has only one observation. This sequence joins TRBV6-2 or TRBV6-3 and TRBJ1-1; D call uncertain. Trimming removed 2 bases from V and 5 bases from J, with 9 bases in between. The CDR3 spans 13 residues. Germline V gives CDR1 MNHEY, CDR2 SVGEGT. CDR3 in DNA: TGTGCCAGCAGTTACGCCAGACTTACTGAAGCTTTCTTT. Translating gives CASSYARLTEAFF.

This clonotype has ten or more counts. The rearrangement joins TRBV7-2 to TRBJ2-7; D might be TRBD1 or TRBD2, each matching 5 bases. The CDR3 sequence is 12 residues long. Germline V CDR1 and CDR2: SGHTA, FQGNSA. Trimming took off 6 bases at V and 5 bases at J, with 11 bases between the two ends. CDR3 bases: TGTGCCAGCAGTCGAGGGGTCCACGAGCAGTACTTC. It specifies CASSRGVHEQYF.